This TCR beta chain derives from a study of human T cells and chemical hapten exposure. Described time point: pre-sensitization, week 0. Noted treatment: therapeutic diphenylcyclopropenone sensitization with weekly scalp DPC. This clonotype was detected only a few times. What it recognizes is unknown. TCRdb reanalysed the RACE reads using MiXCR and keeps one entry per CDR3 protein. This sample has about 120,000 distinct CDR3 sequences, with roughly 13% found just once. Study results and caveats: Counts of expanded TCRs at PT1 were positively correlated with patch test score.

From germline, CDR1 is SGHAT and CDR2 FQNNGV. This CDR3 spans 15 amino acids. Germline trimming cut 4 bases from V and 10 bases from J; bases unmatched to any gene: 12. The chain couples TRBV11-2 to TRBJ2-1; 8 bases map to TRBD1. The input for sequencing was whole blood, taken in connection with sensitization to the hapten diphenylcyclopropenone (DPC). The receptor was derived from a young woman with alopecia areata. Some clones in this sample may be carry-over from other donors' samples. In DNA form, the CDR3 reads TGTGCCAGCAGCTCAGCCGGGACAGGACATGGAGAGCAGTTCTTC. As protein: CASSSAGTGHGEQFF. Based on the CDR3 plus reference TRBV11-2 and TRBJ2-1, the full variable domain is EAGVAQSPRYKIIEKRQSVAFWCNPISGHATLYWYQQILGQGPKLLIQFQNNGVVDDSQLPKDRFSAERLKGVDSTLKIQPAKLEDSAVYLCASSSAGTGHGEQFFGPGTRLTVL.